Below are 12 T cell receptor beta chains sequenced from a single sample in a study of blood T cell repertoires in COVID-19. TCRdb's copy holds only in-frame clones and misses some; the assay was immunoSEQ multiplex PCR. The sample has just over 300,000 clones; approximately 85% are singletons. The sequenced material came from PBMCs or T cells enriched from blood (not recorded which). The receptor source for this set is a man aged 25 to 40 who had recovered from COVID-19.

V usage is TRBV15 and J usage is TRBJ1-1, with a tentative D call TRBD1 (5 bases). From germline, CDR1 is LNHNV and CDR2 YYDKDF (reference sequence). Trimming removed 0 bases at V and 6 bases at J, with 11 bases between. The CDR3 spans 14 residues. For the CDR3, the DNA is TGTGCCACCAGCAGAGATCAGTCCAGGGCTGAAGCTTTCTTT. Its protein product is CATSRDQSRAEAFF.

This chain connects TRBV11-3 to TRBJ2-7; D might be TRBD2 (5 bases). CDR3 length: 15 residues. In germline, CDR1 is SGHNT, CDR2 YENEEA. Trimming stripped 1 base from V and 2 bases from J, with 12 bases between. CDR3 protein: CASSLASGFTYEQYF. The CDR3 region has the DNA TGTGCCAGCAGCTTAGCAAGCGGTTTTACCTACGAGCAGTACTTC.

This chain links TRBV27 with TRBJ1-2, with D perhaps matching TRBD1 (5 bases). V lost 4 bases, J lost 1 base, and 16 bases lay in between. The CDR3 contains 16 residues. Germline V gives CDR1 MNHEY, CDR2 SMNVEV (reference sequence). CDR3 nucleotides: TGTGCCAGCAGTTCCATCCGCGGGGGAGGTAACTATGGCTACACCTTC. Translating it yields CASSSIRGGGNYGYTF.

The V call is TRBV5-1, the J call TRBJ2-3, with TRBD1 as a possible D gene (7 bases). The CDR3 length is 14 residues. Germline values: CDR1 SGHRS, CDR2 YFSETQ. V lost 4 bases to trimming and J lost 5 bases, with 14 bases between them. CDR3 in amino acids: CASSGGTAVDTQYF. CDR3 nucleotide sequence: TGCGCCAGCAGCGGCGGGACAGCGGTAGATACGCAGTATTTT.

CDR3 coding DNA: TGTGCCAGCAGCCCCCCCTATTCACCCCTCCACTTT. Translation: CASSPPYSPLHF. The V gene is TRBV7-2, the J gene TRBJ1-6; unclear D gene. V was cut by 5 bases and J by 8 bases, with 7 bases left in between. From germline, CDR1 is SGHTA and CDR2 FQGNSA. The CDR3 extends over 12 amino acids.

The count of this clone is one. This sequence joins TRBV9 and TRBJ1-5, with unresolved D. CDR3 length equals 16 residues. CDR1 and CDR2 (germline): SGDLS, YYNGEE. V was shortened by 9 bases and J by 0 bases, with 19 bases between the two germline ends. The CDR3 is CANPRGRPNSNQPQHF. CDR3 DNA sequence: TGTGCCAACCCCCGCGGTCGCCCTAATAGCAATCAGCCCCAGCATTTT.

The chain is built from TRBV5-4 and TRBJ2-3; TRBD1 agrees at 9 bases. The germline CDR1 and CDR2 sequences are SGHNT and YYREEE (reference sequence). The length of the CDR3 is 16 residues. Trimming at V came to 3 bases and at J to 3 bases, leaving 8 bases not matched to a gene. In nucleotides, the CDR3 is TGTGCCAGCAGCTCCGGACAGGGGAGGGATACAGATACGCAGTATTTT. Encoded protein: CASSSGQGRDTDTQYF.

This clone was observed a single time. The chain recombines TRBV2 with TRBJ2-1; 15 nucleotides agree with TRBD2. The CDR3 covers 16 residues. The trim removed 6 bases at V and 6 bases at J, leaving 6 bases unmatched. CDR1 and CDR2 (germline): SNHLY, FYNNEI. The CDR3 sequence: CASSRGLAGGINEQFF. The CDR3 bases are TGTGCCAGCAGCCGGGGACTAGCGGGGGGAATCAATGAGCAGTTCTTC.

V and J are TRBV4-2 and TRBJ1-4; D uncertain. The CDR3 sequence is 14 residues long. Germline CDR1 LGHNA, CDR2 YNFKEQ. V dropped 0 bases and J dropped 6 bases, with 8 bases sitting between them. CDR3 bases: TGTGCCAGCAGCCAAGAAACGTCAGATGAAAAACTGTTTTTT. This gives the protein CASSQETSDEKLFF.

This clone was recorded once. The chain recombines TRBV19 with TRBJ2-2; 9 bases agree with TRBD2. V lost 4 bases to trimming and J lost 6 bases; unmatched junction nucleotides: 9. CDR3 length: 16 residues. Germline CDR1 is LNHDA and CDR2 is SQIVND (reference sequence). CDR3 sequence reads: CASSSLGRGGPGELFF. For the CDR3, the DNA is TGTGCCAGTAGTAGCCTTGGGCGGGGGGGCCCCGGGGAGCTGTTTTTT.

The chain links TRBV18 to TRBJ1-4; possibly TRBD1 for D (5 bases). Germline values: CDR1 KGHSH, CDR2 LQKENI. Trimming removed 3 bases at V and 5 bases at J, with 10 bases between. The CDR3 runs to 14 residues. The CDR3 spells CASSPMEGNEKLFF. For the CDR3, the DNA is TGTGCCAGCTCACCCATGGAGGGGAATGAAAAACTGTTTTTT.

The rearrangement joins TRBV7-9 to TRBJ1-4, with D unclear. Germline CDR1 and CDR2: SEHNR and FQNEAQ (reference sequence). V was pared by 5 bases and J by 8 bases, with 6 bases between. This CDR3 spans 11 amino acids. The CDR3 DNA follows: TGTGCCAGCAGCCTACGGGAAAAACTGTTTTTT. It translates to CASSLREKLFF.